This T cell receptor (beta chain) was recovered during a study of identical twins. Study-level results: Invariant MAIT and iNKT cells could partly confound zero-insertion analyses. Cord blood beta clonotypes present at high abundance carried fewer insertions; no such pattern appeared in memory repertoires.

TCRdb reprocessed the 5' RACE reads with MiXCR, giving one entry per CDR3 protein. The table has about 920,000 distinct CDR3 sequences, more than 9% seen once; the top ten hold around 1.6%. The donors were all healthy and Caucasian. Trimming cost V 3 bases and J 5 bases; bases outside gene matches: 9. The germline gives CDR1 SEHNR, CDR2 FQNEAQ (reference sequence). The CDR3 covers 15 residues. A remark on this clonotype: Its antigen is still unknown.

These same records also appear under a second study, on yellow fever vaccine responses in identical twins. That publication notes: The T cell response to vaccination in identical twins was reportedly partly convergent and partly personalized.

The sequenced sample was PBMCs. The receptor's source is a woman between 18 and 29 years old in good health. The rearrangement joins TRBV7-9 to TRBJ2-5, with 7 bases lining up with TRBD1. This CDR3 is CASSFDRVLWETQYF. The CDR3 DNA reads TGTGCCAGCAGCTTCGACAGGGTATTATGGGAGACCCAGTACTTC. The full variable domain, rest sourced from reference TRBV7-9 and TRBJ2-5, is DTGVSQNPRHKITKRGQNVTFRCDPISEHNRLYWYRQTLGQGPEFLTYFQNEAQLEKSRLLSDRFSAERPKGSFSTLEIQRTEQGDSAMYLCASSFDRVLWETQYFGPGTRLLVL.